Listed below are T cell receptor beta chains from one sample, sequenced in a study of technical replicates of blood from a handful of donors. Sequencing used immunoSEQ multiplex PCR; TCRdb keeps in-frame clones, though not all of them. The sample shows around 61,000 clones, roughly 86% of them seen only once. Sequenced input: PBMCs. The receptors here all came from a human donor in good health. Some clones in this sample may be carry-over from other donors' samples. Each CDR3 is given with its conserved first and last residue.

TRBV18 CASSPTDLAEAFF
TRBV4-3 CASSPDSRDLYEQYF
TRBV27 CASSLQGATEAFF
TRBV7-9 CASSLGGKGGYTF
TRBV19 CASSIAGGTGYQPQHF
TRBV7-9 CASTPGLAYEQYF
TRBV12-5 CASGLAGTSGGAETQYF
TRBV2 CASRLAGTSTDTQYF
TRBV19 CASRKLAGSSTDTQYF
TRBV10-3 CAISENSGVGFWTEAFF
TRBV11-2 CASSIPTGGRSYNSPLHF
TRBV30 CACQGAKTDTQYF
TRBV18 CASSPNRQIYGYTF
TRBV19 CASSSDLAKNIQYF